Included here is one T cell receptor (beta chain) sequence, with context. Its antigen is not identified. V lost 2 bases and J lost 7; bases outside the gene matches: 5. The CDR3 spans 15 residues. Germline values: CDR1 LNHDA, CDR2 SQIVND (reference sequence). The record originates from a study of CD8+ T cells in alopecia areata. In each case, RNA was isolated and then reverse transcribed into cDNA as the sequencing template. The method was immunoSEQ multiplex PCR; TCRdb's version includes in-frame clones alone and lacks a portion of them. This sample has about 170,000 clones, with about 66% found just once. Study-wide results and limits: For lesional scalp, especially alopecia totalis/universalis, clonality was higher than in normal scalp. Patients shared TCRs less clearly than mice did, possibly for HLA-related reasons.

This TCR came from a human donor with alopecia areata. The sample here was CD8+ T cells sorted from blood, taken at week 0. The rearrangement uses TRBV19 and TRBJ2-1, with 10 bases that match TRBD1. CDR3 residues: CASSIPGQGLNEQFF. The CDR3 DNA reads as TGTGCCAGTAGTATACCGGGACAGGGGCTTAATGAGCAGTTCTTC.